This TCR beta chain was captured by sequencing in a study of T cell responses to AZD1222 COVID-19 vaccine. Sequencing used immunoSEQ multiplex PCR; TCRdb keeps in-frame clones, though not all of them. Of over 95,000 clones detected, roughly nine tenths appear once; the ten largest clones hold about 2.9%. Trimming shortened V by 5 bases and J by 10 bases, and 11 bases separated the two germline ends. The CDR3 consists of 12 residues. The germline V gene has CDR1 KGHDR and CDR2 SFDVKD. Overall study findings and caveats: Seropositive AZD1222 recipients at baseline numbered only 5 to 7. Possibly, clonal diversity was underestimated; donors were largely white British and included more females.

Concerning this clone itself: The antigen remains unidentified.

This TCR was sampled from an adult in good health. V and J are TRBV24-1 and TRBJ2-1; no definite D call. The material sequenced was peripheral blood, taken on day 0 of AZD1222 vaccination. CDR3 coding DNA: TGTGCCACCAGTGGCCGGGCTCGAGAGCAGTTCTTC. It specifies CATSGRAREQFF.